This T cell receptor beta chain was sequenced during a study of identical twins (dated by TCRdb to 2015 to 2016). For the wider study: The study deep-sequenced TCR alpha and beta repertoires from monozygotic twins, unrelated adults of various ages and cord blood to test whether fetal clonotypes persist. To rule out contamination, replicate twin experiments were performed at different times with different library preparation protocols. The study at large found these results: Conclusions relied on cross-sectional statistical analysis, since the same donors could not be followed over many years. Fewer insertions were carried by abundant cord blood beta clonotypes; a weaker similar trend was observed in young adult naive repertoires, while no such trend was observed in memory repertoires. In monozygotic twins, out-of-frame TCR alpha sharing was systematically underestimated by recombination models, although the models agreed with sharing between unrelated individuals. Invariant T cells such as MAIT and iNKT could partly confound zero-insertion analyses, although diverse VJ usage argued against such confounding for most clonotypes. The excess sharing between twins in beta out-of-frame sequences was weaker because fewer shared sequences reduced the signal-to-noise ratio. Compared with coincidental sharing between unrelated individuals, an excess of low generation-probability sequences was observed among out-of-frame TCR alpha sequences shared between twins.

Every donor was a healthy Caucasian. Three pairs of female monozygotic twins, all aged roughly 18 to 29 years, made up the twin cohort. Positive isolation kits from Invitrogen were used to isolate the CD4+ and CD8+ T cell populations. Receptor amplification or capture employed 5' RACE. The sequencing machine was an Illumina HiSeq 2000. A universal primer binding site was added through template switching, and the final cDNA carried a unique molecular identifier so that TCR cDNA molecules could be counted accurately. Specific primers in the conserved constant-segment region were used to synthesize first-strand cDNA for TCR alpha and beta chains. Each cDNA library was double barcoded, with a SMART-Mk sample barcode plus Illumina barcodes, to control for contamination. TruSeq adapter sequences along with Illumina sample barcodes were introduced in two successive PCR steps. TCR alpha and beta cDNA libraries were sequenced on the Illumina HiSeq platform with custom primers. The paper's data handling went like this. Raw reads were processed with MiGEC to extract unique molecular identifiers, and MiXCR was used to determine CDR3 positions. For each individual, recombination models were inferred using an EM algorithm with the repgenHMM and IGoR tools. The tcR package in R was used for shared clonotype analysis, with sharing normalized by the product of cloneset sizes. Out-of-frame nonproductive sequences were analyzed to study raw recombination free of thymic and clonal selection effects. TCRdb applied fastp at Q25 and MiXCR to the public reads, then kept only in-frame beta chains. Every CDR3 protein is listed once, alongside the most common genes and DNA of its rows. These V and J calls are TCRdb output, not the study's own analysis. This sample lists fewer than 500,000 distinct CDR3 sequences; roughly an eighth were detected once. Jointly, the top ten make up about 0.97% of the sample.

The germline V gene (reference sequence) yields DFQATT for CDR1 and SNEGSKA for CDR2. Reading from cysteine to phenylalanine, the CDR3 counts 14 amino acids. Of the read, only the CDR3 DNA is kept; its 42 bases are in frame from base 1. Here V drops 1 base and J drops 8 bases, and the junction holds 7 bases not matched to any gene. This clonotype was seen a few times. The target of this receptor is not known. There are no base qualities to consult, and no much larger clone falls within one base. These sequences were also reported in another study, on yellow fever vaccine responses in identical twins. The second investigation adds: The authors reported that the T cell response to vaccination in identical twins appeared partly convergent and partly personalized. In identical twins, the study followed T cell clones that responded to the vaccine with precision.

The sequence was collected from a woman aged 18 to 35 in good health. Sequencing input: CD4+ T cells sorted from blood. Recombination linked TRBV20-1 to TRBJ1-4, and 7 junctional nucleotides match TRBD1. The nucleotide sequence reads as follows: TGCAGTGCTAGAGGAGGACAGGCCTACGAAAAACTGTTTTTT. Translated, this gives CSARGGQAYEKLFF.